One sample yielded the 23 T cell receptor beta chains listed below, sequenced in a study of T cell responses to AZD1222 COVID-19 vaccine. Sequencing was performed with immunoSEQ multiplex PCR; in TCRdb, only in-frame clones are kept and a portion is missing. The table has 100,000 to 150,000 clones, around 84% seen once. Here the sequenced sample was peripheral blood, taken on day 0 of AZD1222 vaccination. The origin of the receptors is an adult in good health.

The rearrangement links TRBV4-1 to TRBJ2-7; D is possibly TRBD2 (6 bases). V lost 0 bases, J lost 2 bases, and 11 bases lay in between. Germline V gene data show CDR1 as MGHRA and CDR2 as YSYEKL. CDR3 size: 15 residues. Here the CDR3 reads CASSQDWEVPYEQYF. CDR3 DNA sequence: TGCGCCAGCAGCCAAGATTGGGAGGTTCCCTACGAGCAGTACTTC.

The chain uses TRBV5-1 and TRBJ2-1, with 7 bases fitting TRBD1. The CDR3 has 15 residues. The V gene's germline CDR1 is SGHRS and CDR2 YFSETQ. The J segment lost 6 bases and the V segment lost 0 bases, leaving 6 bases of the junction unmatched. CDR3 sequence: CASSLGGQPLNEQFF. CDR3 bases: TGCGCCAGCAGCTTGGGGGGACAGCCTCTCAATGAGCAGTTCTTC.

The chain combines TRBV5-1 with TRBJ2-3; D tentatively fits TRBD1 or TRBD2 (6 bases each). The CDR3 has 15 residues. Trimming left V 4 bases short and J 7 bases short, with 19 bases between. Germline CDR1 and CDR2: SGHRS and YFSETQ. The CDR3 region is CASSPSGGQWNTQYF. For the CDR3, the DNA is TGCGCCAGCAGCCCTAGTGGGGGGCAGTGGAATACGCAGTATTTT.

This clone was recorded a few times. The V and J genes are TRBV19 and TRBJ1-2, with D maybe TRBD1 (5 bases). The germline V gene encodes CDR1 LNHDA and CDR2 SQIVND (reference sequence). The CDR3 sequence is 14 residues long. V lost 3 bases, J lost 4 bases, and 12 bases lay in between. CDR3 loop: CASSIRDYPYGYTF. For the CDR3, the DNA is TGTGCCAGTAGTATCCGGGACTACCCCTATGGCTACACCTTC. Drawing the rest from reference TRBV19 and TRBJ1-2, the complete variable domain is DGGITQSPKYLFRKEGQNVTLSCEQNLNHDAMYWYRQDPGQGLRLIYYSQIVNDFQKGDIAEGYSVSREKKESFPLTVTSAQKNPTAFYLCASSIRDYPYGYTFGSGTRLTVV.

This chain joins TRBV6-5 and TRBJ2-5; TRBD1 is a possible D gene (7 bases). From germline, CDR1 is MNHEY and CDR2 SVGAGI. The CDR3 totals 14 residues. Trimming stripped 7 bases from V and 5 bases from J, with 17 bases between. Here the CDR3 reads CASNQGGSEETQYF. DNA for the CDR3: TGTGCCAGCAATCAGGGGGGTAGCGAGGAGACCCAGTACTTC.

The V and J genes are TRBV30 and TRBJ2-3; tentatively, D is TRBD2 (6 bases). Trimming pared 4 bases from V and 3 bases from J, leaving 14 bases between. CDR1 is GTSNPN, CDR2 SVGIG, per germline (reference sequence). This CDR3 comprises 14 residues. The CDR3 DNA reads TGTGCCTGGATCGGGGGAAGGAGGACAGATACGCAGTATTTT. Its translation: CAWIGGRRTDTQYF.

This clone was detected only once. V gene TRBV20-1 combines with J gene TRBJ2-3; 8 bases fit TRBD1. CDR3 length: 11 amino acids. Germline V gene sequence: CDR1 DFQATT, CDR2 SNEGSKA (reference sequence). CDR3 sequence: CRADREDTQYF. The CDR3 DNA is TGCAGGGCGGACAGGGAAGATACGCAGTATTTT.

This chain connects TRBV4-2 to TRBJ1-3; the D gene is possibly TRBD1 (5 bases). Germline values: CDR1 LGHNA, CDR2 YNFKEQ. The V gene lost 0 bases and the J gene lost 0 bases, with 15 bases spanning the gap. The CDR3 has 18 residues. CDR3 amino acids: CASSQDLGYGASGNTIYF. Written as DNA, the CDR3 is TGTGCCAGCAGCCAAGACTTGGGTTATGGGGCCTCTGGAAACACCATATATTTT.

This clone has just one count. The V gene is TRBV27, the J gene TRBJ1-1; D is perhaps TRBD1 (5 bases). The CDR3 is 12 residues long. Trimming stripped 0 bases from V and 12 bases from J, with 11 bases between. Per germline, CDR1 MNHEY and CDR2 SMNVEV (reference sequence). CDR3 in amino acids: CASSLSGGVPFF. The DNA for the CDR3 is TGTGCCAGCAGTTTATCGGGGGGGGTTCCTTTCTTT.

V usage is TRBV7-2 and J usage is TRBJ2-2, with D hard to call. Per germline, CDR1 SGHTA and CDR2 FQGNSA. This CDR3 is 14 amino acids long. V was cut by 4 bases and J by 1 base, with 7 bases left in between. The CDR3 nucleotides read TGTGCCAGCAGCTCCTCAGTGAACACCGGGGAGCTGTTTTTT. This codes for CASSSSVNTGELFF.

The chain recombines TRBV7-3 with TRBJ2-1; TRBD2 matches at 7 bases. V dropped 2 bases and J dropped 6; count of bases not matched to a gene: 4. The CDR3 spans 14 residues. Germline V gene data show CDR1 as SGHTA and CDR2 as FQGTGA. Written as DNA, the CDR3 is TGTGCCAGCAGCTTACTAGCGGATGCCAATGAGCAGTTCTTC. It is translated as CASSLLADANEQFF. The whole variable domain, remainder taken from reference TRBV7-3 and TRBJ2-1, is GAGVSQTPSNKVTEKGKYVELRCDPISGHTALYWYRQSLGQGPEFLIYFQGTGAADDSGLPNDRFFAVRPEGSVSTLKIQRTERGDSAVYLCASSLLADANEQFFGPGTRLTVL.

With regard to this clone: The same CDR3 also results from other DNA sequences found in this sample. The CDR3 DNA follows: TGTGCCAGCAGTTTGGGCTATGGCTACACCTTC. It translates to CASSLGYGYTF. The genes are TRBV12-3 or TRBV12-4 and TRBJ1-2; D not certain. V was cut by 3 bases and J by 4 bases, with 3 bases left in between. The length of the CDR3 is 11 residues.

The rearrangement uses TRBV11-2 and TRBJ2-1; 8 bases are shared with TRBD2. CDR3 size: 15 residues. With V trimmed by 8 bases and J by 4 bases, 10 bases remained unmatched. CDR1 is SGHAT, CDR2 FQNNGV, per germline. The DNA for the CDR3 is TGTGCCAGCCGTAGCGGGACCCCCAGTTACAATGAGCAGTTCTTC. This translates into CASRSGTPSYNEQFF.

The chain employs TRBV25-1 and TRBJ1-2; weak D call: TRBD1 (6 bases). Deletions cut 1 base from V and 3 bases from J, with 15 bases between. CDR1 MGHDK and CDR2 SYGVNS come from the germline V gene. The CDR3 loop spans 16 amino acids. For the CDR3, the DNA is TGTGCCAGCAGTGAATTAAACGGTGGACAGCACTATGGCTACACCTTC. Protein product: CASSELNGGQHYGYTF.

This chain uses TRBV21-1 with TRBJ1-2. TRBV21-1 is classified as a pseudogene. The CDR3 totals 11 residues. CDR3 nucleotide sequence: TGTGCCAGCAGCGAGGGCTATGGCTACACCTTC. Protein: CASSEGYGYTF.

The rearrangement joins TRBV18 to TRBJ1-5; 7 bases are a match to TRBD1. Trimming removed 0 bases from V and 7 bases from J; junction bases left unmatched: 6. The CDR3 has 15 residues. Germline V gene data show CDR1 as KGHSH and CDR2 as LQKENI. The CDR3 reads CASSPPGRGWQPQHF. The CDR3 DNA follows: TGTGCCAGCTCACCACCGGGCAGGGGGTGGCAGCCCCAGCATTTT.

The count of this clone is one. This rearrangement joins TRBV9 to TRBJ2-5, with a possible D match to TRBD2 (6 bases). The V end lost 2 bases, the J end lost 3 bases, and 11 bases lay between the germline ends. There are 14 residues in the CDR3. Per the germline V gene, CDR1 is SGDLS and CDR2 is YYNGEE. CDR3 in amino acids: CASSVAGGEETQYF. In DNA, the CDR3 is TGTGCCAGCAGCGTGGCCGGGGGAGAAGAGACCCAGTACTTC.

This sequence joins TRBV5-1 and TRBJ1-5; possibly TRBD1 for D (6 bases). V was trimmed by 0 bases and J by 6 bases, leaving 13 bases between them. The CDR3 loop spans 15 amino acids. Germline V CDR1 and CDR2: SGHRS, YFSETQ. The CDR3 sequence is CASSLEGGNGQPQHF. The CDR3 region has the DNA TGCGCCAGCAGCTTGGAGGGGGGCAATGGTCAGCCCCAGCATTTT.

The chain employs TRBV6-6 and TRBJ1-6, with TRBD1 identical over 11 bases. Germline V gene lookup returns CDR1 MNHNY and CDR2 SVGAGI (reference sequence). Losses at the gene ends were 5 bases for V and 2 bases for J; bases not matched to a gene: 14. This CDR3 spans 20 amino acids. The CDR3 DNA sequence: TGTGCCAGCAGTCGCCGGCCCCAATGGACAGGGGGCGCCTATAATTCACCCCTCCACTTT. Translating gives CASSRRPQWTGGAYNSPLHF.

The rearrangement joins TRBV5-1 to TRBJ2-3, with 7 bases identical to TRBD2. CDR1 is SGHRS and CDR2 is YFSETQ in the germline V gene. This CDR3 spans 14 amino acids. V was pared by 2 bases and J by 0 bases, with 0 bases of the junction left unmatched. CDR3 in DNA: TGCGCCAGCAGCTTTAGCGGGAGCACAGATACGCAGTATTTT. This gives the protein CASSFSGSTDTQYF.

V and J are TRBV6-4 and TRBJ2-5; 10 bases fit TRBD2. CDR1 and CDR2 from the germline V gene are MRHNA and SNTAGT. Trimming took 10 bases from V and 5 from J; bases not matched to a gene: 13. This CDR3 has 15 amino acids. The CDR3 bases are TGTGCCATCTTCCTTAGCGGGAGGATAGAGGAGACCCAGTACTTC. Encoded protein: CAIFLSGRIEETQYF.

The rearrangement links TRBV4-2 to TRBJ1-4; D gene unclear. The CDR3 runs 16 residues. Germline V lookup: CDR1 LGHNA, CDR2 YNFKEQ. Trimming took 0 bases from V and 8 from J, leaving 16 bases between them. Here the CDR3 reads CASSQDLSAALEKLFF. In DNA form, the CDR3 reads TGTGCCAGCAGCCAAGATTTATCGGCAGCCCTAGAAAAACTGTTTTTT.

J is TRBJ2-7 and V is TRBV7-2; 9 bases line up with TRBD1. Germline CDR1 is SGHTA and CDR2 is FQGNSA. The CDR3 runs to 15 residues. The V and J ends lost 3 bases and 3 bases, in that order; junction bases with no gene match: 6. CDR3 amino acids: CASSLGQGINYEQYF. The CDR3 DNA is TGTGCCAGCAGCTTGGGACAGGGAATAAACTACGAGCAGTACTTC.